Here is one TCR beta chain with its context. These data come from a study of cytomegalovirus exposure and HLA in healthy donors. PCR employed 60 Vbeta and 13 Jbeta primers. Some clones are missing from TCRdb's copy, which holds only in-frame ones; the method was immunoSEQ multiplex PCR. The sample comprises 140,000 to 150,000 clones, approximately 80% of which are singletons, and 3% to 4.5% rests with the top ten. Germline-derived CDR1 and CDR2 are ENHRY and SYGVKD. The V and J ends lost 0 bases and 7 bases, in that order; junction bases with no gene match: 0. The CDR3 is made up of 13 amino acids. This TCR derives from a male donor in good health and CMV-seronegative. The source material was PBMCs. This rearrangement joins TRBV10-3 to TRBJ2-1; 7 bases agree with TRBD1. CDR3 loop: CAISESGQNEQFF. The CDR3 DNA sequence: TGTGCCATCAGTGAGTCGGGACAGAATGAGCAGTTCTTC.